One and the same sample provided the 23 T cell receptor beta chains below, sequenced in a study of cytomegalovirus exposure and HLA in healthy donors. The PCR made use of 60 Vbeta and 13 Jbeta primers. The protocol was immunoSEQ multiplex PCR, while the TCRdb copy is restricted to in-frame clones and leaves out a portion. The table has 200,000 to 250,000 clones, 77% seen once. The sample taken for sequencing was PBMCs. The receptors come from a woman aged 55-70 years in good health and CMV-seropositive.

CDR3 amino acids: CASTRQGVVTEAFF. CDR3 sequence (DNA): TGTGCCAGCACCCGACAGGGGGTGGTGACTGAAGCTTTCTTT. The chain recombines TRBV6-5 with TRBJ1-1; 9 nucleotides match TRBD1. The CDR3 spans 14 residues. Per the germline V gene, CDR1 is MNHEY and CDR2 is SVGAGI. The trim removed 7 bases at V and 5 bases at J, leaving 8 bases unmatched.

The chain combines TRBV7-7 with TRBJ2-5, with D possibly matching TRBD2 (6 bases). The germline gives CDR1 SSHAT, CDR2 FNYEAQ (reference sequence). The length of the CDR3 is 13 residues. V gave up 2 bases and J gave up 4 bases, with 8 bases separating them. CDR3: CASSLREAETQYF. DNA of the CDR3: TGTGCCAGCAGCTTAAGGGAGGCAGAGACCCAGTACTTC.

The chain employs TRBV2 and TRBJ2-2; D is ambiguous. Germline CDR1 SNHLY, CDR2 FYNNEI. Between the trimmed V and J ends, which lost 6 bases and 7 bases, there was a span of 15 bases. This CDR3 region has 14 residues. Here the CDR3 reads CASRETRDIGELFF. The CDR3 DNA is TGTGCCAGCAGGGAAACGCGAGACATCGGGGAGCTGTTTTTT. The full variable domain, rest sourced from reference TRBV2 and TRBJ2-2, is EPEVTQTPSHQVTQMGQEVILRCVPISNHLYFYWYRQILGQKVEFLVSFYNNEISEKSEIFDDQFSVERPDGSNFTLKIRSTKLEDSAMYFCASRETRDIGELFFGEGSRLTVL.

The chain recombines TRBV5-1 with TRBJ1-1; a weak D match, TRBD1 (5 bases). There are 13 residues in the CDR3. From germline, CDR1 is SGHRS and CDR2 YFSETQ. Trimming shortened V by 7 bases and J by 0 bases, and 10 bases separated the two germline ends. CDR3 sequence: CASSIRVNTEAFF. CDR3 coding DNA: TGCGCCAGCTCGATCAGGGTGAACACTGAAGCTTTCTTT.

This clone has only a few counts. The V gene is TRBV15, the J gene TRBJ2-1; no firm D call. This CDR3 is 14 amino acids long. With 9 bases removed from V and 7 bases from J, the gap between germline ends came to 19 bases. From germline, CDR1 is LNHNV and CDR2 YYDKDF (reference sequence). The CDR3 is CATRASLVQNEQFF. The CDR3 DNA reads as TGTGCCACTCGTGCCTCGCTAGTTCAAAATGAGCAGTTCTTC.

This chain links TRBV19 with TRBJ1-2, with D maybe TRBD1 (6 bases). Germline loops: CDR1 LNHDA, CDR2 SQIVND (reference sequence). V was shortened by 4 bases and J by 0 bases, with 9 bases between the two germline ends. This CDR3 spans 14 amino acids. The CDR3, as DNA: TGTGCCAGTAGTAGGGGGGGGCCTAACTATGGCTACACCTTC. It translates to CASSRGGPNYGYTF.

This chain connects TRBV11-2 to TRBJ1-6; 11 nucleotides align to TRBD1. Trimming at V came to 8 bases and at J to 9 bases, leaving 6 bases not matched to a gene. CDR1 is SGHAT, CDR2 FQNNGV, per germline. The CDR3 extends over 14 amino acids. In DNA form, the CDR3 reads TGTGCCAGCCGCGGACAGGGGGCGAGTTCACCCCTCCACTTT. Protein product: CASRGQGASSPLHF.

The V call is TRBV6-5, the J call TRBJ2-7, with TRBD1 matching over 9 bases. Germline CDR1 MNHEY, CDR2 SVGAGI. The CDR3 is 15 residues long. The ends lost 0 bases at V and 7 bases at J; junction bases unmatched: 7. CDR3 sequence: CASSYSGTGNREQYF. CDR3 in DNA: TGTGCCAGCAGTTACTCCGGGACAGGGAATAGGGAGCAGTACTTC.

The V call is TRBV7-9, the J call TRBJ2-1; 12 bases agree with TRBD1. The ends lost 2 bases at V and 7 bases at J; junction bases unmatched: 6. This CDR3 has 16 amino acids. The germline CDR1 and CDR2 sequences are SEHNR and FQNEAQ (reference sequence). The CDR3 region has the DNA TGTGCCAGCAGCTTACCGGGACAGGGGGCGGGTAATGAGCAGTTCTTC. This encodes CASSLPGQGAGNEQFF.

The V gene is TRBV5-1, the J gene TRBJ2-1; 8 bases match TRBD1. The CDR3 consists of 16 residues. Germline V gives CDR1 SGHRS, CDR2 YFSETQ. J gave up 5 bases and V 0 bases, and 7 bases lay outside the gene matches. CDR3 sequence reads: CASSLAPGGGNNEQFF. Here the CDR3 DNA reads TGCGCCAGCAGCTTGGCCCCAGGGGGCGGTAACAATGAGCAGTTCTTC.

The chain recombines TRBV19 with TRBJ2-3, with TRBD1 identical over 7 bases. The CDR3 consists of 13 residues. V lost 6 bases and J lost 2; bases outside the gene matches: 2. Germline lookup yields CDR1 LNHDA and CDR2 SQIVND (reference sequence). The CDR3: CASRQGFTDTQYF. CDR3 DNA: TGTGCCAGTAGACAGGGGTTCACAGATACGCAGTATTTT.

The V call is TRBV6-6, the J call TRBJ1-1, with 7 nucleotides matching TRBD1. CDR1 MNHNY and CDR2 SVGAGI come from the germline V gene (reference sequence). Trimming at V came to 2 bases and at J to 4 bases, leaving 10 bases not matched to a gene. This CDR3 has 16 residues. The CDR3 here is CASSYGTDPMSTEAFF. In DNA, the CDR3 is TGTGCCAGCAGTTACGGGACAGATCCTATGAGCACTGAAGCTTTCTTT.

The CDR3 DNA is TGCGCCAGCAGCGATGGGACTAGCGGGGGTCCGGAGACCCAGTACTTC. Protein product: CASSDGTSGGPETQYF. The V call is TRBV5-1, the J call TRBJ2-5; 14 positions match TRBD2. CDR3 size: 16 residues. Germline CDR1 and CDR2: SGHRS and YFSETQ. Germline trimming cut 4 bases from V and 5 bases from J; bases unmatched to any gene: 7. The full variable domain, in which reference TRBV5-1 and TRBJ2-5 provide the parts outside the CDR3, is KAGVTQTPRYLIKTRGQQVTLSCSPISGHRSVSWYQQTPGQGLQFLFEYFSETQRNKGNFPGRFSGRQFSNSRSEMNVSTLELGDSALYLCASSDGTSGGPETQYFGPGTRLLVL.

The sample holds a few counts of this clone. This chain uses TRBV4-3 with TRBJ2-1; 13 bases line up with TRBD2. The germline V gene has CDR1 LGHNA and CDR2 YSLEER. CDR3 length: 16 amino acids. Germline trimming cut 3 bases from V and 8 bases from J; bases unmatched to any gene: 7. CDR3 sequence reads: CASSHELAGGLHEQFF. CDR3 DNA: TGCGCCAGCAGCCATGAACTAGCGGGGGGGCTGCATGAGCAGTTCTTC.

The chain links TRBV4-2 to TRBJ2-1; D might be TRBD2 (5 bases). This CDR3 is built from 13 residues. V dropped 0 bases and J dropped 8 bases, with 8 bases sitting between them. Germline assignment: CDR1 LGHNA and CDR2 YNFKEQ. The CDR3 DNA reads as TGTGCCAGCAGCCAAGATTCGGGGTATGAGCAGTTCTTC. This translates into CASSQDSGYEQFF.

The J gene is TRBJ2-2, the V gene TRBV18; D call uncertain. V shed 2 bases and J shed 8 bases, with 6 bases lying between them. Germline CDR1 KGHSH, CDR2 LQKENI. The CDR3 covers 12 residues. The CDR3 reads CASSPSTGELFF. CDR3 DNA: TGTGCCAGCTCACCATCCACAGGGGAGCTGTTTTTT.

In DNA form, the CDR3 reads TGTGCCAGCAGCTCTCCATGGGGGGATGAGCAGTTCTTC. It is translated as CASSSPWGDEQFF. V and J are TRBV7-2 and TRBJ2-1; the D gene is possibly TRBD2 (6 bases). Looked up from germline, CDR1 is SGHTA and CDR2 is FQGNSA. This CDR3 has 13 residues. Trimming took off 4 bases at V and 8 bases at J, with 12 bases between the two ends.

The chain links TRBV10-2 to TRBJ2-7, with 7 bases that match TRBD2. Trimming removed 4 bases from V and 5 bases from J; junction bases left unmatched: 8. The germline V gene encodes CDR1 WSHSY and CDR2 SAAADI. The CDR3 has 14 amino acids. The CDR3 DNA is TGCGCCAGCAGTGTGGGAAGCGGGAATCACGAGCAGTACTTC. Its translation is CASSVGSGNHEQYF.

The V and J genes are TRBV7-8 and TRBJ2-1, with 7 bases aligning to TRBD2. Germline V gene sequence: CDR1 SGHVS, CDR2 FQNEAQ. CDR3 length: 16 residues. Trimming removed 5 bases from V and 3 bases from J; junction bases left unmatched: 10. DNA for the CDR3: TGTGCCAGCAGCCGCGATATAGCGGGCGGCTACAATGAGCAGTTCTTC. Protein sequence: CASSRDIAGGYNEQFF.

J is TRBJ1-4 and V is TRBV29-1, with 7 bases fitting TRBD1. Germline V lookup: CDR1 SQVTM, CDR2 ANQGSEA. V shed 4 bases, J shed 7 bases, and the junction held 12 bases outside the gene matches. The CDR3 length is 15 residues. The CDR3 loop is CSVAPRGRAGEKLFF. The CDR3 DNA follows: TGCAGCGTTGCACCCAGGGGGAGAGCGGGTGAAAAACTGTTTTTT.

This chain joins TRBV7-9 and TRBJ2-3, with D hard to call. Trimming left V 3 bases short and J 4 bases short, with 5 bases between. The CDR3 loop spans 12 amino acids. The V gene's germline CDR1 is SEHNR and CDR2 FQNEAQ (reference sequence). This CDR3 reads CASSFQADTQYF. The CDR3 DNA reads TGTGCCAGCAGCTTTCAGGCAGATACGCAGTATTTT.

This clone showed up just a few times. The rearrangement links TRBV6-1 to TRBJ1-5; TRBD1 might be the D (6 bases). This CDR3 has 15 amino acids. The germline CDR1 and CDR2 sequences are MNHNS and SASEGT. Trimming took off 8 bases at V and 5 bases at J, with 19 bases between the two ends. The CDR3, as DNA: TGTGCCAGCCTGGAGAACAGGGTAGAGGATCAGCCCCAGCATTTT. Translated: CASLENRVEDQPQHF.

The CDR3 DNA is TGTGCCAGCAGCTTAGGAGGCGACGATGAAGCTTTCTTT. This codes for CASSLGGDDEAFF. V usage is TRBV7-3 and J usage is TRBJ1-1; D gene ambiguous. The V and J ends lost 2 bases and 7 bases respectively, with 11 bases between them. Germline loops: CDR1 SGHTA, CDR2 FQGTGA. CDR3 size: 13 residues.